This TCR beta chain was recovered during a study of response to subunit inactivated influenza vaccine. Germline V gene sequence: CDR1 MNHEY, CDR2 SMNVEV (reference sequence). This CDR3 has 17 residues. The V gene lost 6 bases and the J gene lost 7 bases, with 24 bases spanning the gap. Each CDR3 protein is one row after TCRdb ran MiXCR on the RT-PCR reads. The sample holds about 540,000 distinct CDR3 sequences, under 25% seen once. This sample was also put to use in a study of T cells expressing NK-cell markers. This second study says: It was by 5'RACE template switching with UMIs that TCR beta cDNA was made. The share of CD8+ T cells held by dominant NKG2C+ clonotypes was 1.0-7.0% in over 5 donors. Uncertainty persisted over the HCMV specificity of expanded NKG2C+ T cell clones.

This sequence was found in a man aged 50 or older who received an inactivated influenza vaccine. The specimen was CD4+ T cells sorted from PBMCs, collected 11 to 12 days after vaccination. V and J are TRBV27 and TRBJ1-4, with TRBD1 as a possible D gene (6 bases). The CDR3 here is CASSPDVRIRGSEKLFF. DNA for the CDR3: TGTGCCAGCAGCCCCGACGTCCGGATCAGGGGTTCTGAAAAACTGTTTTTT.